Described below is a single T cell receptor (beta chain) sequence and its context. Original handling: Amplifying reference gene primers gave estimates of nucleated cell counts. Some clones are missing from TCRdb's copy, which holds only in-frame ones; the method was immunoSEQ multiplex PCR. From that table come the V and J calls and clone size; the DNA was used to work out D and trimming. This table has roughly 260,000 clones, roughly four fifths appearing once. This CDR3 is built from 18 residues. Germline V lookup: CDR1 SQVTM, CDR2 ANQGSEA. Trimming at V came to 5 bases and at J to 0 bases, leaving 16 bases not matched to a gene. The record originates from a study of blood T cell repertoires in COVID-19. Study-level information: Samples came from the United States, Italy and Spain, spanning acute and convalescent COVID-19.

Participants spanned ages about 18 to 100 years and resided in 20 to 30 US areas. People in the exposed group encountered a COVID-19 case within 2 weeks before entering the study. The TCR was taken from a woman aged 40 to 49 who had been exposed to COVID-19. The chain joins TRBV29-1 to TRBJ1-5, with 7 bases fitting TRBD1. The sequenced sample was PBMCs or T cells enriched from blood (not recorded which). For the CDR3, the DNA is TGCAGCGTTTTTAACAGGGGTCAGGCCTCCTATAGCAATCAGCCCCAGCATTTT. It yields the protein CSVFNRGQASYSNQPQHF.